This T cell receptor beta chain was recorded in a study of T cells in Graves' hyperthyroidism and ophthalmopathy. Amplified regions were TCR beta CDR3 sequences from RNA transcripts. The HTBI set primed first-round TCR CDR3 RT-PCR. TCRdb re-derived calls from the multiplex PCR reads in MiXCR, one entry per CDR3 protein. The table records about 510,000 distinct CDR3 sequences, 46% of them present only once. What was sequenced was peripheral blood or thyroid tissue (not recorded which). This receptor was identified in an adult woman with Graves' disease, either hyperthyroidism or ophthalmopathy (not recorded which).

In DNA form, the CDR3 reads TGCAGCGTTGCTTCAAATGCCTATGGCTACACCTTC. Protein: CSVASNAYGYTF. The chain joins TRBV29-1 to TRBJ1-2; D is undetermined. The germline V gene has CDR1 SQVTM and CDR2 ANQGSEA. Trimming removed 4 bases at V and 4 bases at J, with 10 bases between. The CDR3 covers 12 residues.